This T cell receptor (beta chain) appears in the sequencing data of a study of cytomegalovirus exposure and HLA in healthy donors. Findings and limits, study-wide: Near-uniform donor sequencing depth was presumed by presence/absence analyses.

With respect to this clone: Antigen specificity is unknown.

Primers for the PCR totalled 60 Vbeta and 13 Jbeta. Using immunoSEQ multiplex PCR, the repertoire was profiled, and TCRdb retains in-frame clones only, with some absent. The sample lists around 91,000 clones, around 67% occurring once. CDR3 length: 16 amino acids. Germline assignment: CDR1 SGDLS and CDR2 YYNGEE. Trimming cost V 3 bases and J 4 bases; bases outside gene matches: 9. The sample was PBMCs. V and J are TRBV9 and TRBJ2-5; TRBD2 agrees at 10 bases. This TCR was recovered from a human donor in good health. The CDR3 region is CASSATVAGGGETQYF. CDR3 DNA sequence: TGTGCCAGCAGCGCGACGGTAGCGGGGGGCGGAGAGACCCAGTACTTC.